These 17 T cell receptor beta chains were sequenced from one sample in a study of blood T cell repertoires in COVID-19. Some clones are missing from TCRdb's copy, which holds only in-frame ones; the method was immunoSEQ multiplex PCR. The sample records around 400,000 clones, more than 75% being singletons. Sequencing was performed on peripheral blood. All receptors derive from a woman aged 55 to 70 with COVID-19, enrolled during active disease.

This chain links TRBV27 with TRBJ1-1; TRBD1 aligns across 9 bases. The germline CDR1 and CDR2 sequences are MNHEY and SMNVEV (reference sequence). The V and J ends lost 5 bases and 3 bases, in that order; junction bases with no gene match: 13. The CDR3 has 17 residues. The CDR3 nucleotides read TGTGCCAGCAGTCTGCGACAGGGGGAGGGGAAGGACACTGAAGCTTTCTTT. It encodes CASSLRQGEGKDTEAFF.

This clone was seen once. The chain is built from TRBV5-1 and TRBJ2-7, with 8 bases identical to TRBD1. The CDR3 sequence is 14 residues long. V dropped 0 bases and J dropped 6; count of bases not matched to a gene: 5. The germline CDR1 and CDR2 sequences are SGHRS and YFSETQ. The CDR3 protein is CASSLAGQGGEQYF. The CDR3 DNA follows: TGCGCCAGCAGCTTGGCCGGACAGGGAGGCGAGCAGTACTTC.

V gene TRBV6-5 combines with J gene TRBJ2-2; 10 bases line up with TRBD1. This CDR3 is 15 amino acids long. The V gene's germline CDR1 is MNHEY and CDR2 SVGAGI. With V trimmed by 7 bases and J by 5 bases, 7 bases remained unmatched. The CDR3 reads CASKVDRGRTGELFF. Written as DNA, the CDR3 is TGTGCCAGCAAGGTAGACAGGGGGCGTACCGGGGAGCTGTTTTTT.

The gene calls are TRBV15 and TRBJ1-4; D is uncertain. The V end lost 1 base, the J end lost 6 bases, and 3 bases lay between the germline ends. Germline V gene sequence: CDR1 LNHNV, CDR2 YYDKDF (reference sequence). This CDR3 has 12 residues. In DNA, the CDR3 is TGTGCCACCAGCAGAGTCTATGAAAAACTGTTTTTT. Protein product: CATSRVYEKLFF.

This sequence joins TRBV6-4 and TRBJ1-2, with D perhaps TRBD1 (5 bases). CDR3 size: 13 residues. Deletions cut 6 bases from V and 8 bases from J, with 16 bases between. Germline CDR1 MRHNA, CDR2 SNTAGT. CDR3 bases: TGTGCCAGCAGCCCCGGGGGGGGGTACGGCTACACCTTC. This encodes CASSPGGGYGYTF.

The chain has TRBV15 and TRBJ1-1; 7 bases agree with TRBD1. J lost 1 base, V lost 0 bases, and 11 bases had no gene match. This CDR3 spans 18 amino acids. CDR1 LNHNV and CDR2 YYDKDF come from the germline V gene (reference sequence). In DNA form, the CDR3 reads TGTGCCACCAGCAGAGAATATCTGACAGGGAAGGGGAACACTGAAGCTTTCTTT. Protein: CATSREYLTGKGNTEAFF.

Comments on this clone: Other DNA sequences in this specimen translate into the identical CDR3. The genes are TRBV4-1 and TRBJ1-2, with 8 nucleotides matching TRBD1. The CDR3 loop spans 14 amino acids. Germline-derived CDR1 and CDR2 are MGHRA and YSYEKL. V trimming: 0 bases; J trimming: 4 bases; junction bases outside the gene matches: 1. CDR3 region: CASSQEGQGYGYTF. DNA for the CDR3: TGCGCCAGCAGCCAAGAAGGACAGGGCTATGGCTACACCTTC.

V gene TRBV6-5 combines with J gene TRBJ2-2; TRBD1 matches 7 bases. The CDR3 extends over 13 amino acids. Germline V gene data show CDR1 as MNHEY and CDR2 as SVGAGI. V lost 6 bases to trimming and J lost 6 bases; unmatched junction nucleotides: 4. The CDR3: CASRRQGAGELFF. The DNA of the CDR3 is TGTGCCAGCAGGCGACAGGGAGCCGGGGAGCTGTTTTTT.

The chain joins TRBV9 to TRBJ1-2; tentatively, D is TRBD1 (5 bases). Trimming cost V 4 bases and J 1 base, with 11 bases left between them. The length of the CDR3 is 14 residues. CDR1 SGDLS and CDR2 YYNGEE come from the germline V gene. The CDR3 DNA follows: TGTGCCAGCAGCCCGGGGGGAGTTAACTATGGCTACACCTTC. Its protein is CASSPGGVNYGYTF.

This clone was seen just once. In nucleotides, the CDR3 is TGTGCCAGCAGCCAAGATCGAGGGTCCCCCTACGAGCAGTACTTC. Its protein is CASSQDRGSPYEQYF. V gene TRBV3-1 (or the pseudogene TRBV3-2) combines with J gene TRBJ2-7; TRBD2 might be the D (5 bases). The V and J ends lost 0 bases and 2 bases respectively, with 11 bases between them. Germline V gene sequence: CDR1 LGHDT, CDR2 YNNKEL (reference sequence). The CDR3 length is 15 residues.

V and J are TRBV7-3 and TRBJ1-5; D is unresolved. The ends were cut back, 5 bases at V and 0 bases at J, with 5 bases in the middle. The germline gives CDR1 SGHTA, CDR2 FQGTGA. The CDR3 has 13 amino acids. CDR3 sequence: CASSLDSNQPQHF. In DNA form, the CDR3 reads TGTGCCAGCAGCCTAGATAGCAATCAGCCCCAGCATTTT. Supplemented by reference TRBV7-3 and TRBJ1-5, the full variable domain reads GAGVSQTPSNKVTEKGKYVELRCDPISGHTALYWYRQSLGQGPEFLIYFQGTGAADDSGLPNDRFFAVRPEGSVSTLKIQRTERGDSAVYLCASSLDSNQPQHFGDGTRLSIL.

This chain connects TRBV5-1 to TRBJ2-7; the match to TRBD2 covers 14 bases. V trimming: 4 bases; J trimming: 2 bases; junction bases outside the gene matches: 8. Germline loops: CDR1 SGHRS, CDR2 YFSETQ. This CDR3 has 17 residues. CDR3 nucleotide sequence: TGCGCCAGCAGCCCAGTCCCGGGACTAGCGGGGGCCTACGAGCAGTACTTC. It specifies CASSPVPGLAGAYEQYF.

This chain links TRBV7-6 with TRBJ1-4; weak D call: TRBD1 (6 bases). The V gene's germline CDR1 is SGHVS and CDR2 FNYEAQ. V was cut by 6 bases and J by 2 bases, with 13 bases left in between. This CDR3 is built from 15 residues. The CDR3 loop reads CASRRGGQTNEKLFF. CDR3 coding DNA: TGTGCCAGCAGACGGGGGGGGCAGACTAATGAAAAACTGTTTTTT.

DNA of the CDR3: TGTGCCAGTAGTATTCTGGGACAGGGTGGCACAGATACGCAGTATTTT. It is translated as CASSILGQGGTDTQYF. This chain uses TRBV19 with TRBJ2-3, with TRBD1 identical over 9 bases. This CDR3 has 16 amino acids. V shed 3 bases and J 1 base; nucleotides not matched to a gene: 5. Per the germline V gene, CDR1 is LNHDA and CDR2 is SQIVND (reference sequence).

The V gene is TRBV4-1, the J gene TRBJ2-1; 10 positions match TRBD2. V lost 2 bases, J lost 0 bases, and 19 bases stayed unmatched. Germline lookup yields CDR1 MGHRA and CDR2 YSYEKL. The CDR3 is 22 amino acids. CDR3 sequence (DNA): TGCGCCAGCAGCCAACGAGAAGCGGGGGTAGCGGGGGGCTCAAGCTCCTACAATGAGCAGTTCTTC. It yields the protein CASSQREAGVAGGSSSYNEQFF.

CDR3 sequence: CASSPPFYSGNTIYF. The CDR3 coding sequence is TGTGCCAGCTCACCACCCTTCTACTCTGGAAACACCATATATTTT. The chain links TRBV18 to TRBJ1-3; no clear D gene. Germline-derived CDR1 and CDR2 are KGHSH and LQKENI. Trimming took 0 bases from V and 0 from J, leaving 6 bases between them. The CDR3 runs to 15 residues.

V is TRBV6-5 and J is TRBJ1-4; no definite D call. The CDR3 totals 14 residues. Trimming took off 5 bases at V and 4 bases at J, with 11 bases between the two ends. Germline V gives CDR1 MNHEY, CDR2 SVGAGI. CDR3 loop: CASSSRSLNEKLFF. The DNA for the CDR3 is TGTGCCAGCAGTAGCAGGTCCCTTAATGAAAAACTGTTTTTT.